These T cell receptor beta chains were read from a single sample in a study of T-cell memory formation after mild COVID-19. MiXCR was run by TCRdb on the 5' RACE reads, yielding one entry per CDR3 protein. Here the sample spans about 340,000 distinct CDR3 sequences, around 15% being singletons. Sequencing used PBMCs or a T cell subset sorted from them (not recorded which). These receptors were taken from a man aged 18 to 35 who had mild COVID-19 (a few samples of this study predate the infection). Cell type and time point are not known. CDR3s include the opening cysteine and the closing phenylalanine or tryptophan. D genes are given only for firm matches. Size is stated for part of the rows, as once, few or many counts, or as a class when the clone is expanded.

NA	TRBD1	TRBV7-9	TRBJ1-2	CASSWDRGFYGYTF	TGTGCCAGCAGCTGGGACAGGGGGTTCTATGGCTACACCTTC
NA	NA	TRBV7-2	TRBJ2-5	CASSLLQTQYF	TGTGCCAGCAGCTTACTTCAGACCCAGTACTTC
NA	TRBD1	TRBV5-1	TRBJ2-2	CASRKGQGVGGELFF	TGCGCCAGCAGGAAGGGACAGGGGGTCGGCGGGGAGCTGTTTTTT
few	TRBD1	TRBV6-1	TRBJ2-7	CASSEPGTVSYEQYF	TGTGCCAGCAGTGAACCCGGGACAGTATCCTACGAGCAGTACTTC
many	NA	TRBV5-6	TRBJ2-1	CASSLGGPGPSNEQFF	TGTGCCAGCAGCTTGGGCGGCCCGGGCCCTTCTAATGAGCAGTTCTTC
NA	TRBD2	TRBV3-1	TRBJ2-1	CASSRSGGGSYNEQFF	TGTGCCAGCAGCCGTAGCGGGGGGGGTTCCTACAATGAGCAGTTCTTC
few	TRBD1	TRBV4-3	TRBJ1-4	CASSQRQGEYEKLFF	TGCGCCAGCAGCCAAAGACAGGGGGAATACGAAAAACTGTTTTTT
many	NA	TRBV20-1	TRBJ2-3	CSAGGVGVGVRDTQYF	TGCAGTGCAGGGGGAGTCGGGGTCGGAGTAAGAGATACGCAGTATTTT
NA	NA	TRBV7-2	TRBJ1-2	CASSSGTRNYGYTF	TGTGCCAGCAGTTCGGGGACACGAAACTATGGCTACACCTTC
few	NA	TRBV20-1	TRBJ2-5	CSASAGRQETQYF	TGCAGTGCTAGCGCCGGGCGGCAAGAGACCCAGTACTTC